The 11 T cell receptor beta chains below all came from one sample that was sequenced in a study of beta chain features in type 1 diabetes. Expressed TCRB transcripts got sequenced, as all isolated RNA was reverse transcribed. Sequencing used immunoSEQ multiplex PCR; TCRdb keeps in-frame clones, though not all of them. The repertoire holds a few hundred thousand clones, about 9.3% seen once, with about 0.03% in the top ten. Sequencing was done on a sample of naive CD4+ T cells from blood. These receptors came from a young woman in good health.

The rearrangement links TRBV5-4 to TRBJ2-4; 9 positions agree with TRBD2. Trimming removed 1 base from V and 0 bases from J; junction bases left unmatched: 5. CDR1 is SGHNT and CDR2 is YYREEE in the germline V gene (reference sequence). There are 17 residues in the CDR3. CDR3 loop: CASSLSGLARAKNIQYF. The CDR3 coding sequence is TGTGCCAGCAGCTTGTCTGGACTAGCGCGAGCCAAAAACATTCAGTACTTC.

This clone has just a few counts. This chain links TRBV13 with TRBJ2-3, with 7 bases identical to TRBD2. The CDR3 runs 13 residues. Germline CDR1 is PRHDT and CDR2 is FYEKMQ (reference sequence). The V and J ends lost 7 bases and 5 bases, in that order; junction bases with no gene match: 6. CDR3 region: CASTPRGVDTQYF. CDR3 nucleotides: TGTGCCAGCACCCCTCGGGGGGTAGATACGCAGTATTTT.

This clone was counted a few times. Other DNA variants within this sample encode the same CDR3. Here the CDR3 reads CASSLAGGSGNTIYF. CDR3 DNA: TGTGCCAGCAGCTTGGCCGGGGGCTCTGGAAACACCATATATTTT. The chain recombines TRBV5-4 with TRBJ1-3; D is possibly TRBD1 (5 bases). Trimming pared 0 bases from V and 0 bases from J, leaving 7 bases between. The germline gives CDR1 SGHNT, CDR2 YYREEE (reference sequence). The CDR3 runs 15 residues.

CDR3 loop: CASSQEGGGHYGYTF. Written as DNA, the CDR3 is TGTGCCAGCAGCCAAGAAGGGGGGGGCCACTATGGCTACACCTTC. This chain joins TRBV4-2 and TRBJ1-2; perhaps TRBD1 as D (6 bases). The germline gives CDR1 LGHNA, CDR2 YNFKEQ. There are 15 residues in the CDR3. Trimming cost V 0 bases and J 3 bases, with 11 bases left between them.

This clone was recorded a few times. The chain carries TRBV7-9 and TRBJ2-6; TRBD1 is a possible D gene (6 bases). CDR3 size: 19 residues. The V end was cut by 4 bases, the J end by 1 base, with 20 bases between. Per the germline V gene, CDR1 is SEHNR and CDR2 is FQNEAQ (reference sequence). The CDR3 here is CASSSPGQKPLSGANVLTF. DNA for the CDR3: TGTGCCAGCAGCTCCCCAGGACAGAAACCCTTATCTGGGGCCAACGTCCTGACTTTC. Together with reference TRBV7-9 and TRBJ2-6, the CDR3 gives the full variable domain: DTGVSQNPRHKITKRGQNVTFRCDPISEHNRLYWYRQTLGQGPEFLTYFQNEAQLEKSRLLSDRFSAERPKGSFSTLEIQRTEQGDSAMYLCASSSPGQKPLSGANVLTFGAGSRLTVL.

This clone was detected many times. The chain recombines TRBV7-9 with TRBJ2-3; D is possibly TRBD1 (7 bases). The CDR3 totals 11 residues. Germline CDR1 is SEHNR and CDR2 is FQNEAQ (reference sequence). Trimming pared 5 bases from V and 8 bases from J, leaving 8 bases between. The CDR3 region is CASSQGGTQYF. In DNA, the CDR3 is TGTGCCAGCAGCCAGGGGGGTACGCAGTATTTT.

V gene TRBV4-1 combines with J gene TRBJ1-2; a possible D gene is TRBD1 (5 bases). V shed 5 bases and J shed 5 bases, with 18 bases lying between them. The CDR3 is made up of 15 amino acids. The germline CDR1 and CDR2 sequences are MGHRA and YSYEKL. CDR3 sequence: CASSSQMKGFYGYTF. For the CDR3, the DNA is TGCGCCAGCAGCTCACAAATGAAGGGGTTTTATGGCTACACCTTC.

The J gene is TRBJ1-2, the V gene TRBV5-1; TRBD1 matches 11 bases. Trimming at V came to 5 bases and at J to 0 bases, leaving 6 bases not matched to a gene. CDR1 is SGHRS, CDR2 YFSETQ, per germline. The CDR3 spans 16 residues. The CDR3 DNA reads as TGCGCCAGCAGAACAGGACAGGGGGCGTCTAACTATGGCTACACCTTC. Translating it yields CASRTGQGASNYGYTF.

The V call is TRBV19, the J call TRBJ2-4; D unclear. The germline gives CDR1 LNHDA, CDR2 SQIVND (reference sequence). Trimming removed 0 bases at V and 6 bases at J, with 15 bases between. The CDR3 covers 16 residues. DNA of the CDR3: TGTGCCAGTAGTATAGATCCCTATACAGTGGGAAACATTCAGTACTTC. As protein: CASSIDPYTVGNIQYF.

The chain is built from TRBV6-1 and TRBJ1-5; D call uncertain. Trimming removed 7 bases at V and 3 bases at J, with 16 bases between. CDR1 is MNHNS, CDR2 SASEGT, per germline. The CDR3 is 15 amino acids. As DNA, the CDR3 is TGTGCCAGCATCGGATTAGGAACAGTCAATCAGCCCCAGCATTTT. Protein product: CASIGLGTVNQPQHF.

CDR3 in DNA: TGTGCCAGTGGGGACAGGGCTAATAACTATGGCTACACCTTC. Encoded protein: CASGDRANNYGYTF. The rearrangement joins TRBV28 to TRBJ1-2, with 9 bases matching TRBD1. Germline CDR1 is MDHEN and CDR2 is SYDVKM. V was clipped by 9 bases and J by 1 base; unmatched bases: 6. The CDR3 totals 14 residues.